This T cell receptor beta chain emerged from a study of blood T cell repertoires in COVID-19. This clone was counted between two and nine times. In the original processing: Amplified reference gene primers provided the basis for estimating nucleated cell counts. Method: immunoSEQ multiplex PCR; TCRdb's copy keeps in-frame clones and lacks some. V and J calls and clone size are copied from that table; D and trimming were computed from the DNA. The sample shows about 110,000 clones, about 75% of them seen only once. Germline CDR1 and CDR2: MDHEN and SYDVKM. The trim removed 4 bases at V and 0 bases at J, leaving 12 bases unmatched. The CDR3 runs to 18 residues.

The gene calls are TRBV28 and TRBJ2-1, with 7 bases matching TRBD2. The sample comprised peripheral blood. This sequence originates from an elderly man with acute or convalescent COVID-19. This CDR3 is CASSSERGGSFSYNEQFF. CDR3 in DNA: TGTGCCAGCAGTTCGGAGCGAGGCGGGAGTTTCTCCTACAATGAGCAGTTCTTC.